What follows are 11 T cell receptor beta chains derived from one specimen sequenced in a study of blood T cell repertoires in COVID-19. The method was immunoSEQ multiplex PCR; TCRdb's version includes in-frame clones alone and lacks a portion of them. The table has 100,000 to 120,000 clones, approximately 88% seen once. The sequenced sample was peripheral blood. The receptors originated from a middle-aged woman with acute or convalescent COVID-19.

This clone showed up just a few times. The chain uses TRBV7-2 and TRBJ2-7; D is unclear. With 3 bases removed from V and 1 base from J, the gap between germline ends came to 7 bases. Looked up from germline, CDR1 is SGHTA and CDR2 is FQGNSA. The CDR3 has 13 amino acids. As DNA, the CDR3 is TGTGCCAGCAGCTTGGCGGTTTCCTACGAGCAGTACTTC. This sequence encodes CASSLAVSYEQYF.

The genes are TRBV4-3 and TRBJ2-7; 9 bases match TRBD2. The CDR3 is 14 residues long. Germline V gene sequence: CDR1 LGHNA, CDR2 YSLEER. The V gene end was trimmed by 5 bases and the J gene end by 5 bases; junction bases not matched to a gene: 7. The CDR3 DNA is TGCGCCAGCAGCTACCAGCGGGGGGCGGACGAGCAGTACTTC. Amino acids: CASSYQRGADEQYF.

The rearrangement links TRBV11-2 to TRBJ2-2, with a tentative D call TRBD1 (5 bases). The germline V and J ends were trimmed by 5 bases and 0 bases, with 10 bases remaining between them. This CDR3 is 15 amino acids long. CDR1 SGHAT and CDR2 FQNNGV come from the germline V gene. The CDR3 sequence: CASSPRQSNTGELFF. The DNA of the CDR3 is TGTGCCAGCAGCCCGCGACAGTCGAACACCGGGGAGCTGTTTTTT.

V usage is TRBV4-1 and J usage is TRBJ1-1; D call uncertain. Germline-derived CDR1 and CDR2 are MGHRA and YSYEKL. Trimming pared 0 bases from V and 6 bases from J, leaving 17 bases between. CDR3 length equals 16 residues. The CDR3 sequence is CASSQEKHAGGAEAFF. CDR3 coding DNA: TGCGCCAGCAGCCAAGAGAAGCATGCGGGTGGGGCTGAAGCTTTCTTT.

This clone has a single count. The rearrangement joins TRBV9 to TRBJ2-3, with 8 positions matching TRBD2. The V gene's germline CDR1 is SGDLS and CDR2 YYNGEE. Germline trimming cut 5 bases from V and 1 base from J; bases unmatched to any gene: 3. This CDR3 has 14 amino acids. The CDR3 reads CASRRGEGTDTQYF. CDR3 sequence (DNA): TGTGCCAGCAGGCGGGGGGAAGGCACAGATACGCAGTATTTT.

The chain employs TRBV10-2 and TRBJ1-2; the D gene is possibly TRBD1 (5 bases). CDR1 is WSHSY, CDR2 SAAADI, per germline. The V gene lost 11 bases and the J gene lost 2 bases, with 18 bases spanning the gap. The CDR3 contains 14 residues. The CDR3 DNA reads as TGCGCCTCCACCCGGGACGGGGGAAACTATGGCTACACCTTC. Amino acid sequence: CASTRDGGNYGYTF.

The gene calls are TRBV5-4 and TRBJ1-1; tentative D call: TRBD1 (6 bases). The germline CDR1 and CDR2 sequences are SGHNT and YYREEE (reference sequence). This CDR3 has 14 residues. The germline V and J ends were trimmed by 4 bases and 2 bases, with 12 bases remaining between them. CDR3 sequence: CASSMGGFNTEAFF. Written as DNA, the CDR3 is TGTGCCAGCAGCATGGGGGGCTTTAACACTGAAGCTTTCTTT. Variable domain in full (rest from reference TRBV5-4 and TRBJ1-1): ETGVTQSPTHLIKTRGQQVTLRCSSQSGHNTVSWYQQALGQGPQFIFQYYREEENGRGNFPPRFSGLQFPNYSSELNVNALELDDSALYLCASSMGGFNTEAFFGQGTRLTVV.

The chain carries TRBV7-8 and TRBJ2-1; possibly TRBD2 for D (5 bases). Per germline, CDR1 SGHVS and CDR2 FQNEAQ. The CDR3 is made up of 14 amino acids. V lost 5 bases and J lost 2, with 10 bases in between. The CDR3 is CASSASIPYNEQFF. The CDR3 region has the DNA TGTGCCAGCAGCGCTAGCATACCCTACAATGAGCAGTTCTTC.

The chain couples TRBV18 to TRBJ2-7; the match to TRBD1 covers 11 bases. Germline CDR1 KGHSH, CDR2 LQKENI. There are 15 residues in the CDR3. V lost 2 bases and J lost 7; bases outside the gene matches: 7. The CDR3 here is CASSPRGQGVREQYF. CDR3 nucleotide sequence: TGTGCCAGCTCACCAAGGGGACAGGGGGTTAGAGAGCAGTACTTC.

The chain carries TRBV7-9 and TRBJ2-7, with D tentatively TRBD1 (5 bases). Deletions cut 0 bases from V and 5 bases from J, with 11 bases between. The CDR3 spans 14 residues. The V gene's germline CDR1 is SEHNR and CDR2 FQNEAQ (reference sequence). In nucleotides, the CDR3 is TGTGCCAGCAGCTTAGCAGCAGGGTTCCACGAGCAGTACTTC. This sequence encodes CASSLAAGFHEQYF.

The genes are TRBV5-8 and TRBJ2-7, with 7 bases matching TRBD1. This CDR3 comprises 15 residues. In germline, CDR1 is SGHTS, CDR2 YDEGEE. The V segment lost 5 bases and the J segment 4 bases; nucleotides outside the gene matches: 12. CDR3 sequence (DNA): TGTGCCAGCAGAATTCCAGGGGGAGCCGGGTACGAGCAGTACTTC. Translated, it gives CASRIPGGAGYEQYF.